This TCR beta chain was retrieved from a study of blood T cells in healthy people across ages (dated by TCRdb to between 2015 and 2016). For context, the study as a whole: Template switching captured roughly one uniquely barcoded TCR beta cDNA molecule per two T cells in model experiments. Using deep sequencing normalized with unique cDNA molecular identifiers, the study measured how TCR beta repertoire diversity changes with age. The study analyzed two additional independent replicas of 1 million unique cDNA reads from the same blood draw for two donors, one aged 18 to 30 and one aged 80 or older. The donors were split into four age groups: young (average 16 years), middle-aged (about 40), aged (roughly 65) and long-lived (under 90). To avoid experimental bias, donors of different ages were spread randomly across the sequencing lanes. Points the paper makes about the study in general: Observed TCR beta diversity per million T cells fell roughly linearly with age, and a significant reduction was already apparent by age about 38. Estimates of total diversity based on one million sequenced T cells were considered lower bounds and underestimates. Because profiling used bulk unsorted PBMCs, naive and antigen-experienced compartments could not be compared conclusively. Compared with the aged group, the long-lived group had more naive CD4+ T cells, fewer expanded clones and increased TCR diversity, a pattern suggesting age selection. Observed TCR beta diversity correlated strongly with the percentage of naive T cells measured by flow cytometry. Donor CMV infection status was unknown, potentially confounding age-related changes in expanded clonotypes.

The library was generated by 5' RACE. This sample was sequenced with an Illumina HiSeq 2500. The second PCR ran for roughly 7 to 12 cycles and used a J-beta primer mix along with a sample-barcoded 5' primer. A template-switch 5' adaptor carrying 12 random nucleotides introduced a unique molecular identifier onto each TCR beta cDNA molecule. Each sample yielded at least 3 million CDR3-containing paired-end reads. All of the RNA was converted into first-strand cDNA using the Mint cDNA synthesis kit, with a TRBC-specific oligonucleotide serving as the primer. Following uracil-DNA glycosylase treatment, a first 18-cycle PCR with universal primers M1SS and BC2_uni_R was performed on all cDNA. On the authors' methods: Normalization of each sample was performed by random selection of 1 million high-quality reads, each carrying a distinct molecular identifier. Reads with shared molecular identifiers were discarded instead of being binned into consensus sequences. MiTCR, set to a Q25 quality threshold and the strictest error-elimination algorithm, was used for CDR3 identification, clonotype clustering and error correction. A nonparametric unseen species model with Euler transformation was used to estimate lower-bound total TCR beta diversity. TCRdb itself trimmed the public reads at Q25 with fastp, ran MiXCR and retained productive beta chains. Each record represents a unique CDR3 protein, reported with the most common genes and DNA among its rows. These V and J calls rely on TCRdb rather than the paper's analysis. The sample data list about 730,000 distinct CDR3 sequences, and roughly two fifths of these were observed just once. The ten largest clonotypes hold 20% to 25% of the sample.

The CDR3 holds 15 amino acids from the cysteine to the phenylalanine. Only the CDR3 region is kept as DNA, spanning 45 bases read in frame from base 1. V gives up 3 bases and J gives up 8 bases, and the segment between their germline ends measures 16 bases. The germline V gene sets CDR1 to KGHSH and CDR2 to LQKENI. The roughly 42 donors, aged 6 to 90 years, were systemically healthy Caucasian individuals from Russia. Each donor gave ten milliliters of peripheral blood, drawn into EDTA-treated Vacutainer tubes. Ficoll-Paque density-gradient centrifugation was used to isolate PBMCs, with at least 6.5 million per sample. Total RNA was extracted from PBMCs with Trizol reagent, with at least 5.5 micrograms obtained per sample. The percentages of naive CD45RAhigh/CD27high T cells were determined by flow cytometry on a PBMC aliquot from every donor. This clonotype has only a few counts. Its target antigen remains unknown. Base qualities are missing; no much larger clone stands one base away.

The receptor's source is an older woman in good health. The sequencing input was blood. The rearrangement joined TRBV18 to TRBJ1-4; a tentative D call is TRBD1 (5 bases match). In nucleotides, the sequence is TGTGCCAGCTCACCGCAGGGACCCAGTGGAGAAAAACTGTTTTTT. It encodes CASSPQGPSGEKLFF.